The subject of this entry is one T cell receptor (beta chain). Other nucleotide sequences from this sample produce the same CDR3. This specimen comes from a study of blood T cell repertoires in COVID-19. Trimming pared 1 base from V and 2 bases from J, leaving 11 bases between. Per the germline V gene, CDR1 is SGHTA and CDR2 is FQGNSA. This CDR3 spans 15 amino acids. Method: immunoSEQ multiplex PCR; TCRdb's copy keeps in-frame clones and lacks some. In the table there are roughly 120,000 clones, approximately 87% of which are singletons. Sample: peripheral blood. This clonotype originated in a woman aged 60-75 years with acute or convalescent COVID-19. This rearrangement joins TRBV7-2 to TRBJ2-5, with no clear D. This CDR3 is CASSLVLARQETQYF. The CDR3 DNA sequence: TGTGCCAGCAGCTTAGTTCTCGCTAGACAAGAGACCCAGTACTTC. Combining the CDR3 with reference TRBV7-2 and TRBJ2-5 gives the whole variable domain GAGVSQSPSNKVTEKGKDVELRCDPISGHTALYWYRQSLGQGLEFLIYFQGNSAPDKSGLPSDRFSAERTGGSVSTLTIQRTQQEDSAVYLCASSLVLARQETQYFGPGTRLLVL.